This T cell receptor (beta chain) originates from a study of T-cell memory formation after mild COVID-19. About the study: Clusters were largely donor specific.

The CDR3 runs 15 residues. CDR1 and CDR2 from the germline V gene are MDHEN and SYDVKM. Trimming took 8 bases from V and 2 from J; bases not matched to a gene: 10. Overall study findings and caveats: Pre-infection memory contained some responding clones, which suggested that cross-reactive memory had joined.

TCRdb called the 5' RACE reads again in MiXCR, with one record for every CDR3 protein. This repertoire shows almost 350,000 distinct CDR3 sequences, around 20% found once; its top ten account for approximately 22%. This clonotype showed up just a few times. Its antigen remains unknown. The sequenced sample was PBMCs or a T cell subset sorted from them (not recorded which). The sequence derives from a man between 18 and 35 years old who had mild COVID-19 (a few samples of this study predate the infection). Cell type and time point are not known. The J gene is TRBJ2-7, the V gene TRBV28, with 9 bases aligning to TRBD1. In DNA, the CDR3 is TGTGCCAGCTCCAAGCTCCGACAGGGGGCCTACGAGCAGTACGTC. Translated: CASSKLRQGAYEQYV.